This T cell receptor (beta chain) was captured in a study of T cell changes during pregnancy in multiple sclerosis. The CDR3 contains 15 residues. V shed 0 bases, J shed 6 bases, and the junction held 5 bases outside the gene matches. The germline gives CDR1 SGDLS, CDR2 YYNGEE. This table comes from immunoSEQ multiplex PCR, and its TCRdb copy is limited to in-frame clones, with some not included. The sample has around 70,000 clones, around nine tenths seen once. This chain joins TRBV9 and TRBJ2-2; 7 bases map to TRBD2. This receptor was identified in a female donor in good health, enrolled as a control in a pregnancy study. The input for sequencing was peripheral blood, taken in the first trimester of pregnancy. The CDR3 here is CASSVAGRAPGELFF. The CDR3 nucleotides read TGTGCCAGCAGCGTAGCAGGGAGGGCCCCCGGGGAGCTGTTTTTT.